This T cell receptor beta chain emerged from a study of T cells and Merkel cell carcinoma outcomes. Germline V gene lookup returns CDR1 MNHEY and CDR2 SVGAGI. The CDR3 contains 13 residues. V was clipped by 2 bases and J by 7 bases, with 8 bases between them. Study conclusions and caveats: In Merkel cell carcinoma, repertoire and T-cell density reportedly predicted outcomes.

Measured with immunoSEQ multiplex PCR; TCRdb has only the in-frame clones, and not every one. The sample contains 2,500 to 3,000 clones, around 95% of which appear only once. On this clone: What it recognizes is unknown.

This clonotype was obtained from a human donor with Merkel cell carcinoma. The specimen sequenced was tumor tissue from Merkel cell carcinoma. V is TRBV6-5 and J is TRBJ2-2; D not certain. DNA for the CDR3: TGTGCCAGCAGTTACGTGGGGAACGGGGAGCTGTTTTTT. This encodes CASSYVGNGELFF.